This T cell receptor (beta chain) originates from a study of blood T cells in healthy people across ages (dated by TCRdb to 2013 to 2016). In the study overall: In model experiments, template switching captured roughly one uniquely barcoded TCR beta cDNA molecule for every two T cells. To avoid experimental bias, donors of different ages were spread randomly across the sequencing lanes. The study measured age-related changes in TCR beta repertoire diversity using deep sequencing normalized with unique cDNA molecular identifiers. The study analyzed two additional independent replicas of 1 million unique cDNA reads from the same blood draw for two donors, one aged 18 to 29 and one aged 80 or older. Four age groups were formed from the donors: young (average 16 years), middle-aged (around 40), aged (roughly 59) and long-lived (around 82).

Results and caveats for the whole study, not just this receptor: Because the CMV infection status of the donors was unknown, age-related changes in expanded clonotypes may potentially have been confounded. Estimates of total diversity based on one million sequenced T cells were considered lower bounds and underestimates. Compared with the aged group, the long-lived group had more naive CD4+ T cells, fewer expanded clones and increased TCR diversity, a pattern suggesting age selection. As age increased, observed TCR beta diversity per million T cells dropped in a roughly linear way, and a significant reduction was already evident by age roughly 36. Because profiling used bulk unsorted PBMCs, naive and antigen-experienced compartments could not be compared conclusively. The percentage of naive T cells measured by flow cytometry correlated strongly with observed TCR beta diversity.

Based on the germline V gene, the CDR1 and CDR2 sequences are SQVTM and ANQGSEA. Measured from the cysteine to the phenylalanine, the CDR3 is 12 residues long. This entry keeps only the CDR3 DNA: 36 bases, framed from base 1. At the junction V is shortened by 4 bases and J by 8 bases; bases outside the gene matches: 4. Receptors were amplified or captured by 5' RACE. Sequencing used an Illumina HiSeq 2500. The second PCR ran for about 6 to 11 cycles and used a J-beta primer mix along with a sample-barcoded 5' primer. A unique molecular identifier was introduced onto each TCR beta cDNA molecule by a template-switch 5' adaptor carrying 12 random nucleotides. At least 2.5 million CDR3-containing paired-end reads were obtained from each sample. The Mint cDNA synthesis kit, primed by a TRBC-specific oligonucleotide, was used to synthesize first-strand cDNA from all RNA. Following uracil-DNA glycosylase treatment, a first 18-cycle PCR with universal primers M1SS and BC2_uni_R was performed on all cDNA. As for the original processing: For normalization, 1 million high-quality reads were randomly selected from each sample, with every read carrying a distinct molecular identifier. Reads sharing molecular identifiers were discarded rather than binned into consensus sequences. MiTCR, set to a Q25 quality threshold and the strictest error-elimination algorithm, was used for CDR3 identification, clonotype clustering and error correction. A nonparametric unseen species model using Euler transformation provided a lower-bound estimate of total TCR beta diversity. The raw public data were reprocessed by TCRdb itself: fastp quality trimming at Q25, MiXCR clonotype calling, in-frame beta chains only. Each record represents a unique CDR3 protein, reported with the most common genes and DNA among its rows. The authors' filters were not applied to this entry. Within this sample are about 690,000 distinct CDR3 sequences, with around 38% of them counted one time only. The ten largest clones capture about 30% of the sample.

The donors were 40 or so Caucasian individuals from Russia, aged roughly 6 to 90 years, who were systemically healthy. Roughly 9 milliliters of peripheral blood were drawn from each donor into EDTA-treated Vacutainer tubes. Ficoll-Paque density-gradient centrifugation was used to isolate PBMCs, with at least 7 million per sample. Trizol reagent was used to extract total RNA from PBMCs, with at least 6 micrograms per sample. For every donor, flow cytometry on a PBMC aliquot measured the percentage of naive CD45RAhigh/CD27high T cells. As regards this clonotype: No antigen is known for it. No quality values exist for individual bases; no much larger clone is one base distant.

Material: blood. This sequence originates from an elderly man in good health. Here the chain combines TRBV29-1 and TRBJ1-2; 10 bases in the middle match TRBD1. In nucleotides, the sequence is TGCAGCGTTGGGACAGGGGGTAAAGGCTACACCTTC. Its protein is CSVGTGGKGYTF.